This T cell receptor beta chain was captured by sequencing in a study of cytomegalovirus exposure and HLA in healthy donors (dated by TCRdb to between 2016 and 2019). At the level of the whole study: In an earlier analysis of approximately 640 of the donors, 276 Gb of sequence data and 100 million or so unique TCR beta sequences from about 190 million T cells were reported. Genome-wide SNP genotypes for about 60% of the roughly 670 donors were used in a later genetic analysis, which treated that subset as a discovery cohort. High-throughput TCR immunosequencing, statistical association of individual TCRs with disease status, and machine learning were combined to predict cytomegalovirus infection status. The study profiled the T cell repertoires of about 720 subjects by immunosequencing and related them to cytomegalovirus serostatus. Typing coverage varied by locus: 629-630 donors for A, B, C, DRB1 and DQB1; roughly 520 for DQA1; 606 for DPA1; roughly 450 for DPB1. All discovery cohort repertoires had been generated on a single sequencing platform. The aim of the study was to test whether cataloging public T cell receptors could identify signatures of past pathogen exposure. Roughly 300 gigabases of sequencing data and approximately 93 million unique TCR sequences were included in an early release covering over 600 HLA-typed donors. Besides the first cohort of around 700 subjects, a separate validation cohort made up of over a hundred different subjects was used. The genetic ancestry cluster associated with self-reported Caucasian donors included 81% of the 300 to 450 genotyped donors. Among about 410 genotyped donors of the cohort, an average of around 220,000 unique TCR beta nucleotide sequences was sequenced per donor, of which approximately 19% were non-productive. Because of strong linkage in the cohort, roughly five DR-DQ haplotypes were treated as single units for association and clustering. HLA typing included class I and class II loci at four-digit resolution. In an earlier analysis of over 550 of the donors, high-throughput TCR beta sequencing was used to judge whether each TCR beta V gene segment behaved as functional or pseudogenic. Rather than drawing on any new phenotypic data, the later analysis identified candidate immune exposures from TCR beta sequences and the way those sequences occurred across donors. Donor age, sex, ethnicity and CMV serostatus were compiled together with the repertoire data. A later analysis re-analyzed previously published TCR beta repertoires from 600 to 850 donors and added high-resolution HLA genotyping to study TCR occurrence patterns. The paper's findings and limits, for the study overall: In a later analysis, HLA-associated TCR beta chains showed more clonal expansion and lower generation probabilities than non-associated chains that were equally common. Specific HLA alleles were associated with 15,000 to 20,000 TCR beta sequences at a false discovery rate of 0.05 in a later analysis. A later genetic analysis associated a missense DCLRE1C variant with V-gene and J-gene trimming of TCR beta chains, and an independent cohort replicated the association. Broadly in line with IMGT annotations, most TCR beta V segments showed up in productive rearrangements about 90% or about 30% of the time in an earlier analysis of roughly 590 of the donors. A later analysis reported that several top co-occurrence clusters appeared linked to parvovirus B19, influenza, CMV and Epstein-Barr virus. Across donors, most TCR sequences were observed very rarely, whereas some public TCRs were present in many individuals. A further reported finding was that TCR beta sequences accurately predicted the HLA-A and HLA-B alleles for most subjects in the first cohort. The study listed 164 TCR beta chains as associated with cytomegalovirus. The presence/absence analyses assumed that sequencing depth was roughly uniform across donors, and that assumption may not be true. The authors suggested that the approach could potentially be extended to other disease states and immunological phenotypes. When HLA alleles, especially DR and DQ, strongly co-occurred, attributing TCR associations to individual alleles was difficult. Because some donors lacked HLA typing at each locus, the association tests relied only on the typed subset. The classifier was reported to diagnose cytomegalovirus status with high specificity and sensitivity in both the original and validation cohorts. A few of the identified cytomegalovirus-associated TCR beta chains were confirmed in vitro to be specific for cytomegalovirus antigens. According to a later analysis, TCR association rates differed among HLA loci, with DRB1 alleles showing the most associated TCRs and HLA-C alleles showing the fewest. CMV serostatus was the only immune exposure information available for the cohort. A cluster of highly shared sequence variants was judged likely to be a technical artifact of the sequencing pipeline. Some IMGT-functional V segments, including TRBV6-2 and TRBV6-3, could not be distinguished by the 87-base-pair reads and were therefore excluded. A later genetic analysis reported fewer N-insertions in productive TCRs among donors in an Asian-associated ancestry cluster than the approximately 700-donor mean. The earlier analysis of a few hundred of the donors excluded some 16 rarely observed V segments, including chromosome 9 orphons, because counts were too low. Linkage disequilibrium might explain the correlated functional status among segregating V segments, but an unknown experimental factor could not be excluded. Only TCR beta chains were sequenced in this cohort, and the absence of alpha or paired-chain data limited detectable features. In a later analysis, most CMV-associated TCR beta chains were found to appear HLA-restricted, with HLA associations seemingly driven largely by CMV exposure.

As to this clone: Its antigen has not been determined.

The library was obtained by the immunoSEQ multiplex PCR assay. The multiplex PCR relied on a mix of 60 forward primers for TCR Vbeta segments and 13 reverse primers for TCR Jbeta segments. The CDR3 region of rearranged TCR beta genes was amplified from genomic DNA with a multiplex PCR assay. On the Illumina HiSeq System, the amplified TCR beta libraries were sequenced as 87-base-pair reads. The original pipeline was this. A later analysis tallied 75 million to 95 million unique TCR beta chains across the 550 to 850 repertoires, and about 10 million of those chains were shared by two or more donors. Raw reads were error-corrected and collapsed into unique sequences with a nearest-neighbor algorithm that merged closely related sequences to remove PCR and sequencing errors. V, D and J gene segments were assigned by aligning CDR3 sequences to IMGT reference sequences. For a sequence to be retained, a match of at least six nucleotides was required to both a V gene segment and a J gene segment. Rearrangements were classified as productive when the CDR3 lacked stop codons and remained in frame with V and J, and all other rearrangements were classified as non-productive. CDR3 was defined according to IMGT convention as the region running from the second conserved V-encoded cysteine to the conserved J-encoded phenylalanine. The earlier analysis of more than 450 of the donors excluded sequences that lacked an unambiguous match to a single V gene segment. An earlier analysis of about 590 of the donors classified V segments as functional when productive rearrangements were above 56.7% and as segregating when the standard deviation between donors was above 5%. To diagnose cytomegalovirus status from the catalog of TCR beta chain sequences, a statistical classification framework was built. In a later analysis, V and J genes were assigned by comparing TCR nucleotide sequences against IMGT/GENE-DB human TR gene sequences. Using the TCRdist pipeline, a later analysis assigned CDR3 sequences along with most-parsimonious VDJ recombination scenarios. In a later analysis, each TCR beta chain was defined by its CDR3 amino acid sequence together with its V-gene family, and reads lacking a unique V-gene family were excluded. To address suspected cross-contamination and a sequencing artifact, a later analysis removed under 600 highly shared, low-generation-probability nucleotide sequences. In a later analysis, a clonal expansion index for each public chain was calculated from normalized within-repertoire ranks of inferred template counts. Generation probabilities in a later analysis came from a VDJ recombination model fitted to out-of-frame rearrangements, and those results were checked against IGoR. Hypergeometric tests were used in a later analysis to score TCR-TCR, TCR-HLA and TCR-CMV co-occurrence, with a repertoire-size bias correction applied to the TCR pairs. A later analysis estimated false discovery rates by permuting HLA or CMV assignments 20 times. A later analysis grouped co-occurring TCRs with DBSCAN, adding TCRdist sequence similarity when clustering within HLA-allele-positive subsets. For co-occurrence clustering, repertoires with fewer than 30,000 or more than 120,000 public chains were excluded, along with 4 to 6 repertoires with anomalous nucleotide sharing. TCRdb stores this immuneACCESS table with in-frame sequences only. Part of the clones is absent; in the studies checked, under half of the shortfall reflects unresolved V genes, and no reason is known for the rest. V, J and clone size derive from that table, while D and trimming were established from the DNA sequence. This specimen's table enumerates under 250,000 clones. Jointly, the top ten make up roughly 1.2% of the sample.

According to the germline V gene, CDR1 reads SGHTA and CDR2 reads FQGNSA. From cysteine to phenylalanine, the CDR3 is 12 amino acids long. The CDR3 DNA has 36 bases and is translated from base 1. The V end loses 5 bases and the J end loses 5 bases, and a stretch of 9 bases separates them. The cohort comprised 670 or so healthy bone marrow donors. Cohort members were all nominally healthy when sampled, although unrecorded immune exposures were likely present. The donor tested CMV seropositive, placing the donor among the 289 seropositive members of the cohort. Each donor provided a peripheral blood sample, and peripheral blood mononuclear cells were used for TCR beta sequencing. The Qiagen DNeasy Blood Extraction Kit was used to extract genomic DNA from the blood cell samples.

Sequences were obtained from PBMCs. This sequence uses TRBV7-2 and TRBJ2-5; the D gene is not confidently resolved. The TCR originated in a girl aged 2 to 10 in good health and CMV-seropositive. The nucleotides read TGTGCCAGCAGCCAGGTTGGGGAGACCCAGTACTTC. Its product reads: CASSQVGETQYF.